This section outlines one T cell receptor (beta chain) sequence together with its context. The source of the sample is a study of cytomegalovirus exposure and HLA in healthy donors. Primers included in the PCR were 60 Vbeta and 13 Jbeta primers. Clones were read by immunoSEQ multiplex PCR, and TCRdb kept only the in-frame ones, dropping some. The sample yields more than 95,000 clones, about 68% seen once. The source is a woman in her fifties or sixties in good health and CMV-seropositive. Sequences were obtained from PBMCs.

CDR3 sequence reads: CASSDWKQGLSNQPQHF. CDR3 nucleotide sequence: TGTGCCAGCAGTGATTGGAAACAGGGGCTGTCCAATCAGCCCCAGCATTTT. V usage is TRBV2 and J usage is TRBJ1-5; 7 nucleotides match TRBD1. V gave up 3 bases and J gave up 3 bases; unmatched junction bases: 11. CDR1 and CDR2 (germline): SNHLY, FYNNEI. The CDR3 runs 17 residues. Full variable domain (remainder filled in from reference TRBV2 and TRBJ1-5): EPEVTQTPSHQVTQMGQEVILRCVPISNHLYFYWYRQILGQKVEFLVSFYNNEISEKSEIFDDQFSVERPDGSNFTLKIRSTKLEDSAMYFCASSDWKQGLSNQPQHFGDGTRLSIL.